A single sample is the source of the 30 T cell receptor beta chains below, sequenced in a study of regulatory T cells in long-lasting Graves disease. Time point reported: newly diagnosed GD, antithyroid drugs for less than 3 months. Construction of the TCR library relied on RNA isolated from PBMCs. To make TCR beta libraries, researchers used iRepertoire HTBI primers and Arm-PCR of CDR3 regions. MiXCR, run by TCRdb on the multiplex PCR reads, gives a single entry per CDR3 protein. The table shows a few hundred thousand distinct CDR3 sequences, with 20% to 25% occurring only once. Specimen: peripheral blood mononuclear cells (PBMCs), collected at new diagnosis, from a patient treated with antithyroid drugs. The receptors derive from a female donor with Graves disease.

This clonotype was detected a few times. This sequence joins TRBV5-4 and TRBJ2-3; TRBD2 might be the D (7 bases). Trimming pared 2 bases from V and 1 base from J, leaving 14 bases between. Germline V CDR1 and CDR2: SGHNT, YYREEE (reference sequence). The CDR3 sequence is 16 residues long. CDR3 amino acids: CASSLSGGGGTDTQYF. In DNA form, the CDR3 reads TGTGCCAGCAGCTTAAGTGGCGGGGGCGGCACAGATACGCAGTATTTT.

This clonotype appeared many times. The chain's CDR3 is CASLSRRLAAGTDTQYF. The CDR3 DNA is TGTGCCAGCCTGAGTCGTCGATTAGCGGCGGGCACAGATACGCAGTATTTT. The chain uses TRBV6-2 or TRBV6-3 and TRBJ2-3; D may be TRBD2 (6 bases). Germline V gene sequence: CDR1 MNHEY, CDR2 SVGEGT. Trimming stripped 8 bases from V and 1 base from J, with 22 bases between. The CDR3 covers 17 residues.

This clonotype was observed a handful of times. This sequence may be a read error, since a much larger clone differs from it by one base. The V gene is TRBV11-3, the J gene TRBJ2-3, with 7 bases lining up with TRBD1. Germline CDR1 is SGHNT and CDR2 is YENEEA. CDR3 length equals 19 residues. The CDR3 DNA sequence: TGTGTCAGCAGCTTCACAGGGGAGAGGTTTAGGTGGACCACAGATACGCAGTATTTT. Translating it yields CVSSFTGERFRWTTDTQYF.

There are many counts of this clonotype. The rearrangement uses TRBV3-1 and TRBJ2-1; TRBD1 matches at 12 bases. CDR1 is LGHDT and CDR2 is YNNKEL in the germline V gene (reference sequence). Unmatched junction bases numbered 5, after V lost 2 bases and J lost 6 bases. This CDR3 has 16 residues. CDR3 nucleotides: TGTGCCAGCAGCCAATGGGGACAGGGGGCGATCAATGAGCAGTTCTTC. This codes for CASSQWGQGAINEQFF.

This clonotype has a count of ten or more. This sequence joins TRBV28 and TRBJ1-2; D remains unclear. CDR1 and CDR2 from the germline V gene are MDHEN and SYDVKM. CDR3 length: 10 residues. V lost 6 bases to trimming and J lost 3 bases, with 2 bases between them. The CDR3: CASRDYGYTF. For the CDR3, the DNA is TGTGCCAGCAGGGACTATGGCTACACCTTC.

This clonotype occurred many times. V and J are TRBV2 and TRBJ2-3, with 7 bases fitting TRBD2. Germline lookup yields CDR1 SNHLY and CDR2 FYNNEI. V gave up 7 bases and J gave up 5 bases; unmatched junction bases: 18. The CDR3 consists of 17 residues. The CDR3 sequence is CASKWGNLAERGDTQYF. The CDR3 coding sequence is TGTGCCAGCAAATGGGGGAACCTAGCGGAGAGGGGAGATACGCAGTATTTT.

This clonotype was counted ten times or more. The V gene is TRBV29-1, the J gene TRBJ1-1; a weak D match, TRBD1 (5 bases). Germline V lookup: CDR1 SQVTM, CDR2 ANQGSEA. V was shortened by 7 bases and J by 4 bases, with 10 bases between the two germline ends. This CDR3 contains 11 residues. CDR3 nucleotide sequence: TGCAGCGCTAGGACAAGCACTGAAGCTTTCTTT. Amino acids: CSARTSTEAFF.

The rearrangement joins TRBV5-6 to TRBJ1-1, with D possibly being TRBD1 (5 bases). V was clipped by 2 bases and J by 6 bases, with 20 bases between them. CDR1 and CDR2 from the germline V gene are SGHDT and YYEEEE. The CDR3 spans 16 residues. For the CDR3, the DNA is TGTGCCAGCAGCTTTTTTGGAGACCTGAGGGGCCCTGAAGCTTTCTTT. Residues: CASSFFGDLRGPEAFF.

This clonotype was seen ten or more times. The chain links TRBV10-3 to TRBJ2-2; D may be TRBD2 (5 bases). V was cut by 3 bases and J by 4 bases, with 12 bases left in between. Germline CDR1 reads ENHRY; CDR2 reads SYGVKD. The CDR3 extends over 15 amino acids. The CDR3 here is CAISDRGTTTGELFF. The CDR3 region has the DNA TGTGCCATCAGTGATCGGGGAACCACCACCGGGGAGCTGTTTTTT.

This clonotype has ten or more counts. The J gene is TRBJ2-3, the V gene TRBV7-3; D remains ambiguous. Germline CDR1 is SGHTA and CDR2 is FQGTGA. This CDR3 spans 13 amino acids. V was trimmed by 0 bases and J by 2 bases, leaving 3 bases between them. The chain's CDR3 is CASSLTITDTQYF. CDR3 DNA: TGTGCCAGCAGCTTAACGATCACAGATACGCAGTATTTT. Full variable domain (rest looked up from reference TRBV7-3 and TRBJ2-3): GAGVSQTPSNKVTEKGKYVELRCDPISGHTALYWYRQSLGQGPEFLIYFQGTGAADDSGLPNDRFFAVRPEGSVSTLKIQRTERGDSAVYLCASSLTITDTQYFGPGTRLTVL.

The chain is built from TRBV4-1 and TRBJ1-1; D is perhaps TRBD1 (5 bases). The CDR3 runs 16 residues. Looked up from germline, CDR1 is MGHRA and CDR2 is YSYEKL. The germline V and J ends were trimmed by 4 bases and 1 base, with 16 bases remaining between them. The CDR3 DNA follows: TGCGCCAGCAGCCGCCAAGGAGGAGGGGCGAACACTGAAGCTTTCTTT. It is translated as CASSRQGGGANTEAFF.

This clonotype came up many times. The rearrangement joins TRBV7-8 to TRBJ1-1; D might be TRBD1 (5 bases). Germline CDR1 is SGHVS and CDR2 is FQNEAQ. The CDR3 is 13 residues long. V gave up 2 bases and J gave up 11 bases, with 15 bases separating them. For the CDR3, the DNA is TGTGCCAGCAGCTTACTCCGGGACGGGAAGGCTTTCTTT. Translation: CASSLLRDGKAFF.

The chain recombines TRBV24-1 with TRBJ2-7; D gene unclear. From germline, CDR1 is KGHDR and CDR2 SFDVKD. V lost 3 bases and J 9 bases, leaving 8 bases between the germline ends. The CDR3 has 11 residues. The CDR3 DNA is TGTGCCACCAGTGATCCCCTCGGGCAGTACTTC. This gives the protein CATSDPLGQYF.

This clonotype turned up a few times. The chain joins TRBV6-2 or TRBV6-3 to TRBJ2-3; no clear D. Germline values: CDR1 MNHEY, CDR2 SVGEGT. The CDR3 sequence is 16 residues long. The V gene lost 2 bases and the J gene lost 4 bases, with 16 bases spanning the gap. The CDR3 loop is CASSYTPGREADTQYF. The CDR3 bases are TGTGCCAGCAGTTACACCCCCGGTAGGGAAGCAGATACGCAGTATTTT.

The chain employs TRBV28 and TRBJ2-7, with D perhaps TRBD1 (6 bases). V was clipped by 7 bases and J by 1 base, with 8 bases between them. The germline V gene encodes CDR1 MDHEN and CDR2 SYDVKM. This CDR3 is built from 12 residues. The CDR3 loop is CASTTGSYEQYF. CDR3 nucleotides: TGTGCCAGCACTACAGGGTCCTACGAGCAGTACTTC.

In this sample, this clonotype turned up many times. The V gene is TRBV11-2, the J gene TRBJ1-1, with TRBD1 matching 8 bases. The CDR3 is made up of 19 amino acids. Germline lookup yields CDR1 SGHAT and CDR2 FQNNGV. Trimming removed 3 bases from V and 1 base from J; junction bases left unmatched: 16. CDR3 amino acids: CASSFPGQEAVVRNTEAFF. The CDR3 DNA follows: TGTGCCAGCAGCTTTCCGGGACAGGAAGCCGTAGTTCGGAACACTGAAGCTTTCTTT.

This clonotype was detected ten times or more. The chain couples TRBV28 to TRBJ1-4; unclear D gene. Germline loops: CDR1 MDHEN, CDR2 SYDVKM. The CDR3 runs 14 residues. Trimming took 3 bases from V and 2 from J, leaving 7 bases between them. Written as DNA, the CDR3 is TGTGCCAGCAGTTTTGGAGGGACTAATGAAAAACTGTTTTTT. Its protein is CASSFGGTNEKLFF.

Details on this clonotype: With a much larger clone just one base away, this may be a read error. The CDR3 loop reads CASASGGSTGELFF. DNA for the CDR3: TGTGCCAGCGCAAGTGGGGGGTCCACCGGGGAGCTGTTTTTT. The chain uses TRBV7-9 and TRBJ2-2; weak D call: TRBD2 (6 bases). The CDR3 extends over 14 amino acids. V was cut by 8 bases and J by 4 bases, with 14 bases left in between. Looked up from germline, CDR1 is SEHNR and CDR2 is FQNEAQ (reference sequence).

The chain is built from TRBV5-4 and TRBJ2-1, with D possibly being TRBD2 (5 bases). The CDR3 is 16 amino acids. Per germline, CDR1 SGHNT and CDR2 YYREEE (reference sequence). V was trimmed by 2 bases and J by 1 base, leaving 13 bases between them. The DNA for the CDR3 is TGTGCCAGCAGCTTAGAGAAAAGCGGTTCCTACAATGAGCAGTTCTTC. This sequence encodes CASSLEKSGSYNEQFF.

This clonotype was seen at least ten times. The junction departs from the called germline gene at one end, perhaps through a read error. The V and J genes are TRBV20-1 and TRBJ2-3; no clear D. CDR1 is DFQATT and CDR2 is SNEGSKA in the germline V gene (reference sequence). CDR3 length: 12 amino acids. The CDR3 DNA reads as TGCAGTGCAACCGACGGCACCGATACGCAGTATTTT. It specifies CSATDGTDTQYF.

Notes on this clonotype: With a far larger clone one base away, a read error is the likely cause. The genes are TRBV24-1 and TRBJ2-3; 11 nucleotides align to TRBD2. The end of the DNA aligns better with TRBJ2-1, so the J call may be wrong. This CDR3 comprises 16 residues. CDR1 is KGHDR and CDR2 is SFDVKD in the germline V gene. The CDR3: CATSDTLAGEYKEQFF. The CDR3 DNA is TGTGCCACCAGTGACACACTAGCGGGAGAGTACAAAGAGCAGTTCTTC.

In this sample, this clonotype turned up many times. The chain is built from TRBV29-1 and TRBJ2-5; D is undetermined. V dropped 3 bases and J dropped 2 bases, with 7 bases sitting between them. This CDR3 spans 12 amino acids. Germline CDR1 and CDR2: SQVTM and ANQGSEA. The CDR3 DNA reads as TGCAGCGTTGACAGGCAGCAAGAGACCCAGTACTTC. As protein: CSVDRQQETQYF.

This clonotype was found many times. The genes are TRBV20-1 and TRBJ2-5; unclear D gene. Trimming shortened V by 6 bases and J by 7 bases, and 21 bases separated the two germline ends. Germline V gene sequence: CDR1 DFQATT, CDR2 SNEGSKA (reference sequence). The CDR3 loop spans 14 amino acids. CDR3 loop: CSARAGRNKGTQYF. The CDR3 bases are TGCAGTGCCCGGGCTGGGCGCAATAAAGGGACCCAGTACTTC.

This clonotype was found many times. The chain carries TRBV5-5 and TRBJ1-4; D perhaps matches TRBD1 (5 bases). Germline CDR1 reads SGHKS; CDR2 reads YYEKEE (reference sequence). The CDR3 has 16 residues. Trimming removed 0 bases from V and 0 bases from J, with 9 bases in between. The CDR3 loop reads CASSLGETATNEKLFF. CDR3 bases: TGTGCCAGCAGCTTGGGGGAGACAGCAACTAATGAAAAACTGTTTTTT.

This clonotype was seen ten or more times. The genes are TRBV19 and TRBJ1-5; 11 bases match TRBD1. Losses at the gene ends were 4 bases for V and 6 bases for J; bases not matched to a gene: 5. Germline lookup yields CDR1 LNHDA and CDR2 SQIVND (reference sequence). The CDR3 contains 15 residues. CDR3 in amino acids: CASSTWTGGRQPQHF. The DNA for the CDR3 is TGTGCCAGTAGTACTTGGACAGGGGGCCGTCAGCCCCAGCATTTT.

This clonotype was seen at least ten times. The V gene is TRBV4-1, the J gene TRBJ2-7; D call uncertain. Germline V gene sequence: CDR1 MGHRA, CDR2 YSYEKL. The CDR3 sequence is 14 residues long. V was trimmed by 0 bases and J by 3 bases, leaving 9 bases between them. The CDR3 protein is CASSQDRGLYEQYF. Written as DNA, the CDR3 is TGCGCCAGCAGCCAAGATCGTGGGCTCTACGAGCAGTACTTC.

The genes are TRBV5-1 and TRBJ2-5, with D maybe TRBD2 (6 bases). Trimming pared 4 bases from V and 4 bases from J, leaving 17 bases between. This CDR3 comprises 15 residues. Germline assignment: CDR1 SGHRS and CDR2 YFSETQ. CDR3 loop: CASSTAGSSGETQYF. The CDR3 region has the DNA TGCGCCAGCAGCACAGCGGGTAGCTCTGGAGAGACCCAGTACTTC.

The chain is built from TRBV6-5 and TRBJ2-2, with 7 bases lining up with TRBD2. The CDR3 loop spans 16 amino acids. CDR1 and CDR2 (germline): MNHEY, SVGAGI. V gave up 0 bases and J gave up 1 base; unmatched junction bases: 2. The CDR3 sequence is CASSYSSSGNTGELFF. The CDR3 DNA sequence: TGTGCCAGCAGTTACTCTTCTAGCGGGAACACCGGGGAGCTGTTTTTT.

This clonotype was observed a handful of times. CDR3 residues: CASSDTGGWGETQYF. The CDR3 bases are TGTGCCAGCAGTGACACAGGGGGCTGGGGAGAGACCCAGTACTTC. The rearrangement uses TRBV2 and TRBJ2-5, with 9 bases aligning to TRBD1. The CDR3 consists of 15 residues. CDR1 and CDR2 from the germline V gene are SNHLY and FYNNEI. The junction had 6 bases not matched to a gene; V was cut back by 3 bases and J by 4 bases.

The gene calls are TRBV2 and TRBJ2-5; possible D gene TRBD2, 5 bases. CDR3 length equals 15 residues. Germline values: CDR1 SNHLY, CDR2 FYNNEI. Trimming took off 1 base at V and 0 bases at J, with 9 bases between the two ends. CDR3 DNA: TGTGCCAGCAGTGAAGAAGGGCGGGACCAAGAGACCCAGTACTTC. Its translation: CASSEEGRDQETQYF. Variable domain in full (rest from reference TRBV2 and TRBJ2-5): EPEVTQTPSHQVTQMGQEVILRCVPISNHLYFYWYRQILGQKVEFLVSFYNNEISEKSEIFDDQFSVERPDGSNFTLKIRSTKLEDSAMYFCASSEEGRDQETQYFGPGTRLLVL.